The clone carrying this TCR beta chain was observed at least ten times. The antigen is undetermined. This CDR3 contains 17 residues. Trimming cost V 1 base and J 1 base; bases outside gene matches: 4. From germline, CDR1 is SGHDT and CDR2 YYEEEE. The 5'RACE template-switching step produced TCR cDNA and added a universal primer site and UMIs. TCRdb called the 5' RACE reads again in MiXCR, with one record for every CDR3 protein. Counted here are 65,000 to 70,000 distinct CDR3 sequences, approximately 5% occurring once; the ten biggest clones make up 2.2%. This sample stems from a study of T cells after yellow fever vaccination. About the research overall: Libraries from low-cell-number fractions were prepared with the SMART-Seq v4 Ultra Low Input RNA kit. Findings and limits, study-wide: Primary-vaccination clones mostly resurfaced post-booster (nearly 97% CD4, roughly 90% CD8).

The TCR was taken from a young man who received the YFV17D yellow fever vaccine. Sequences were derived from CD4+ T cells sorted from PBMCs, sampled less than 16 days after the first yellow fever vaccination. This chain links TRBV5-6 with TRBJ2-3, with 12 bases aligning to TRBD2. CDR3 sequence (DNA): TGTGCCAGCAGCTTGACTAGCGGGGGGCGGGGCACAGATACGCAGTATTTT. This encodes CASSLTSGGRGTDTQYF. The complete variable domain, with remaining parts taken from reference TRBV5-6 and TRBJ2-3, reads DAGVTQSPTHLIKTRGQQVTLRCSPKSGHDTVSWYQQALGQGPQFIFQYYEEEERQRGNFPDRFSGHQFPNYSSELNVNALLLGDSALYLCASSLTSGGRGTDTQYFGPGTRLTVL.